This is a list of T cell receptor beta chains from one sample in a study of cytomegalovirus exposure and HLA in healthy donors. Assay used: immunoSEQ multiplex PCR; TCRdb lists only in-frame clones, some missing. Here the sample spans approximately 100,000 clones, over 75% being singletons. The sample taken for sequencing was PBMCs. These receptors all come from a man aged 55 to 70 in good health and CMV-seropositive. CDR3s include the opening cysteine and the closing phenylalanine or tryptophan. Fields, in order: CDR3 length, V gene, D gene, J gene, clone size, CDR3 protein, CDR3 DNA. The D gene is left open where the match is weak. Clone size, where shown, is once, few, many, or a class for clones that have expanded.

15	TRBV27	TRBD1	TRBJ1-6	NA	CASTTGTGSRSPLHF	TGTGCCAGCACCACCGGGACAGGGTCTCGGTCACCCCTCCACTTT
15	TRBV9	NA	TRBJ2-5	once	CASSGEVVSGETQYF	TGTGCCAGCAGCGGGGAGGTTGTCAGCGGAGAGACCCAGTACTTC
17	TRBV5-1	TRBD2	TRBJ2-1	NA	CASSLGLAGPLENEQFF	TGCGCCAGCAGCTTAGGACTAGCGGGGCCTCTGGAAAATGAGCAGTTCTTC
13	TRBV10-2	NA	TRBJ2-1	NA	CASSEGQYNEQFF	TGCGCCAGCAGTGAGGGGCAGTACAATGAGCAGTTCTTC
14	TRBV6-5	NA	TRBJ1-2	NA	CASSYGRRSYGYTF	TGTGCCAGCAGTTACGGGAGGAGGAGCTATGGCTACACCTTC
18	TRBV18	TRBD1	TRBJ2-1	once	CASSPPLGQGGSYNEQFF	TGTGCCAGCTCACCACCTCTAGGACAGGGGGGCTCCTACAATGAGCAGTTCTTC
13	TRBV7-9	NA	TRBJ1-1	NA	CSSSFHGNTEAFF	TGTTCCAGCAGCTTCCACGGGAACACTGAAGCTTTCTTT
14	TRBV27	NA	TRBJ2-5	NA	CASSLAGAGETQYF	TGTGCCAGCAGTTTAGCGGGGGCGGGGGAGACCCAGTACTTC
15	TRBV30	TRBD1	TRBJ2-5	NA	CAWSVPQGLGETQYF	TGTGCCTGGAGTGTACCACAGGGGTTGGGGGAGACCCAGTACTTC
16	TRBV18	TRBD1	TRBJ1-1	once	CASSPLDRGANTEAFF	TGTGCCAGCTCACCACTGGACAGGGGAGCCAACACTGAAGCTTTCTTT
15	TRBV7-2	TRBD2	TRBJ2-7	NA	CASSLGLAGNYEQYF	TGTGCCAGCAGCTTAGGACTAGCGGGGAACTACGAGCAGTACTTC
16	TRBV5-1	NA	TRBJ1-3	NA	CASSPRSAGDGNTIYF	TGCGCCAGCAGCCCCCGTTCAGCAGGGGATGGAAACACCATATATTTT
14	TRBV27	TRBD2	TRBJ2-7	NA	CASSLRGGSNEQYF	TGTGCCAGCAGTTTACGGGGGGGCAGCAACGAGCAGTACTTC
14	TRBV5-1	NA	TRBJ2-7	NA	CASSSVTASYEQYF	TGCGCCAGCAGCTCCGTCACAGCCTCCTACGAGCAGTACTTC
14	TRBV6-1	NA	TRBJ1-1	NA	CASSDLLAYTEAFF	TGTGCCAGCAGTGATCTTCTGGCTTACACTGAAGCTTTCTTT
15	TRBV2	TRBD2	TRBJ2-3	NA	CASSPGTRSADTQYF	TGTGCCAGCAGTCCCGGGACTAGGTCGGCAGATACGCAGTATTTT
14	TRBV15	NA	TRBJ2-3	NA	CATSAVIARDTQYF	TGTGCCACCAGCGCCGTGATAGCGAGAGATACGCAGTATTTT
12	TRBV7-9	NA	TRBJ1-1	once	CSSSPLGGSAFF	TGTTCCAGCAGCCCGCTAGGGGGATCGGCTTTCTTT
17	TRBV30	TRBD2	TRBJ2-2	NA	CALGASGWTANTGELFF	TGTGCGCTTGGGGCTAGCGGGTGGACCGCGAACACCGGGGAGCTGTTTTTT
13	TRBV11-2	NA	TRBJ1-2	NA	CASSPGDTYGYTF	TGTGCCAGCAGCCCCGGCGACACCTATGGCTACACCTTC
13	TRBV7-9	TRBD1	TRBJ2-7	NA	CSSSNTGGYEQYF	TGTTCCAGCAGCAATACAGGGGGGTACGAGCAGTACTTC
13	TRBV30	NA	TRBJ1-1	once	CAWSVGVNTEAFF	TGTGCCTGGAGTGTCGGGGTGAACACTGAAGCTTTCTTT
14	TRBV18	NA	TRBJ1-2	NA	CASSLQQGNYGYTF	TGTGCCAGCTCACTTCAACAGGGAAACTATGGCTACACCTTC
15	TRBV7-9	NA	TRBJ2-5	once	CSSSHYRVSQETQYF	TGTTCCAGCAGCCATTACAGGGTCAGCCAAGAGACCCAGTACTTC
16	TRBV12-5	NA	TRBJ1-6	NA	CASGSSRGLGNSPLHF	TGTGCTAGTGGTTCATCCAGGGGTCTAGGTAATTCACCCCTCCACTTT
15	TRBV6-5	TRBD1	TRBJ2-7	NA	CASSYSDRPDYEQYF	TGTGCCAGCAGTTATTCGGACAGGCCCGACTACGAGCAGTACTTC
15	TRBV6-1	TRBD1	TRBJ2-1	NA	CASSEAGDRFNEQFF	TGTGCCAGCAGTGAAGCTGGGGACAGGTTCAATGAGCAGTTCTTC
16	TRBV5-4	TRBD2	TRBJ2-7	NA	CASSLGTSGAAYEQYF	TGTGCCAGCAGCTTGGGGACTAGCGGGGCTGCCTACGAGCAGTACTTC
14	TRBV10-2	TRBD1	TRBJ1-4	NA	CASSWGQAGEKLFF	TGCGCCAGCAGTTGGGGACAGGCCGGAGAAAAACTGTTTTTT
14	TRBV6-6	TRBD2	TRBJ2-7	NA	CASSYSAGEYEQYF	TGTGCCAGCAGTTACTCAGCGGGGGAATACGAGCAGTACTTC
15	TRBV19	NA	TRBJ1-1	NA	CATVSGEAPNTEAFF	TGTGCCACGGTTTCGGGGGAAGCCCCGAACACTGAAGCTTTCTTT
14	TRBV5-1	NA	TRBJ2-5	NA	CASSLGGVGETQYF	TGCGCCAGCAGCTTGGGGGGGGTCGGAGAGACCCAGTACTTC
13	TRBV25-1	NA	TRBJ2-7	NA	CASSEAIPREQYF	TGTGCCAGCAGTGAGGCCATCCCTCGAGAGCAGTACTTC
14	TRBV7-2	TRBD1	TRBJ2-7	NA	CASSPRQGAYEQYF	TGTGCCAGCAGCCCCCGACAGGGGGCCTACGAGCAGTACTTC
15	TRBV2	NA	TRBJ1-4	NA	CASRVDAGPTGKLFF	TGTGCCAGCAGAGTGGATGCGGGACCGACTGGAAAACTGTTTTTT
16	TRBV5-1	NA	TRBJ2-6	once	CASSPKDTSGANVLTF	TGCGCCAGCAGCCCTAAGGACACCTCTGGGGCCAACGTCCTGACTTTC
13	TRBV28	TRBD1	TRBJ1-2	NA	CASITGGAYGYTF	TGTGCCAGCATCACAGGGGGCGCGTATGGCTACACCTTC
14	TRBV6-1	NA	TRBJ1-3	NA	CASRHRAAGNTIYF	TGTGCCAGCAGGCACAGGGCGGCCGGAAACACCATATATTTT
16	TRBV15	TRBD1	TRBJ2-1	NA	CATSRDGTGSYNEQFF	TGTGCCACCAGCAGAGATGGGACAGGCTCCTACAATGAGCAGTTCTTC
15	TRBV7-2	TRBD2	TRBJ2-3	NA	CASSLGLAETDTQYF	TGTGCCAGCAGCTTGGGACTAGCGGAAACAGATACGCAGTATTTT
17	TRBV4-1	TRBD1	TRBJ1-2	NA	CASSPLSGQGPYYGYTF	TGCGCCAGCAGCCCCTTATCCGGACAGGGGCCGTACTATGGCTACACCTTC
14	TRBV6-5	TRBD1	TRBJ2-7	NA	CASSSGTGGYEQYF	TGTGCCAGCAGTTCGGGGACAGGGGGCTACGAGCAGTACTTC
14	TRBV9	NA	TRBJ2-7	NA	CASSVATAGYEQYF	TGTGCCAGCAGCGTAGCTACGGCAGGGTACGAGCAGTACTTC
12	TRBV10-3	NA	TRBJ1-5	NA	CAIRGQDQPQHF	TGTGCCATCAGGGGGCAGGATCAGCCCCAGCATTTT
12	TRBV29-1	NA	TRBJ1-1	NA	CSVVSGSEGAFF	TGCAGCGTTGTGTCGGGCTCGGAGGGAGCTTTCTTT
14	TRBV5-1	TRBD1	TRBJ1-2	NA	CASSLGQGAEGYTF	TGCGCCAGCAGCTTGGGACAGGGGGCGGAAGGCTACACCTTC
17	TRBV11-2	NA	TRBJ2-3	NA	CASSLGRGRMRADTQYF	TGTGCCAGCAGCTTAGGGAGGGGGCGAATGCGTGCAGATACGCAGTATTTT
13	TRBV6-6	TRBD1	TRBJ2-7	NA	CASSLDRAYEQYF	TGTGCCAGCAGCCTGGACAGGGCCTACGAGCAGTACTTC
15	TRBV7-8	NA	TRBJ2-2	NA	CASSLAAGGTGELFF	TGTGCCAGTAGCCTGGCAGCCGGCGGGACCGGGGAGCTGTTTTTT
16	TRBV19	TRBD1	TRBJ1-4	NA	CASSTGQGAHNEKLFF	TGTGCCAGTAGTACCGGACAGGGGGCACATAATGAAAAACTGTTTTTT
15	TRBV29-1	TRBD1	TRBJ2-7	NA	CSVETGTGRSYEQYF	TGCAGCGTTGAAACCGGGACAGGGCGGTCCTACGAGCAGTACTTC
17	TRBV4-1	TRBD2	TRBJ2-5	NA	CASSQQPPAGRGETQYF	TGCGCCAGCAGCCAACAACCCCCAGCCGGGCGGGGGGAGACCCAGTACTTC
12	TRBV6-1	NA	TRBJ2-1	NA	CASEGGDDEQFF	TGTGCCAGCGAGGGGGGGGACGATGAGCAGTTCTTC